This T cell receptor beta chain originates from a study of early T cells in non-severe SARS-CoV-2 infection. Study background: With bulk RNA from unsorted whole blood as input, sequencing yielded unpaired chains.

Attachment of unique molecular identifiers was made to individual cDNA molecules. TCRdb re-derived calls from the 5' RACE reads in MiXCR, one entry per CDR3 protein. Here the sample spans around 63,000 distinct CDR3 sequences, 5.9% being singletons. On this clonotype: The antigen is not known.

Findings of the study overall: Matching results from VDJdb favored anti-spike CD8 responses, leaving private and CD4 specificities undetected.

The CDR3 is 13 amino acids. With V trimmed by 6 bases and J by 3 bases, 4 bases remained unmatched. From germline, CDR1 is SQVTM and CDR2 ANQGSEA. Sample: whole blood, taken at baseline. The source of this sequence is an adult who was a healthcare worker with PCR-confirmed SARS-CoV-2 infection or an uninfected control (not recorded which). The rearrangement uses TRBV29-1 and TRBJ1-3, with 8 bases aligning to TRBD1. The DNA for the CDR3 is TGCAGCGTCCAGACAGGGGATGGAAACACCATATATTTT. Amino acid sequence: CSVQTGDGNTIYF.